The rows below give T cell receptor beta chains drawn from one sample of a study of blood T cell repertoires in COVID-19. Repertoires were generated with immunoSEQ multiplex PCR, while TCRdb's copy carries only in-frame clones and drops some. The sample contains 95,000 to 110,000 clones, 87% of which appear only once. The specimen sequenced was peripheral blood. All receptors derive from a man in his fifties or sixties in a cohort sampled during active COVID-19. Each CDR3 is given with its conserved first and last residue. A D gene is named only where the DNA matches it firmly. The size of a clone is reported for some rows only, either as once, few or many, or as a class for expanded clones.

clone_size d_call j_call v_call cdr3_nt cdr3_aa
NA NA TRBJ2-6 TRBV29-1 TGCAGCGTCCTCCGGACAGACCTTCGGGCTGGGGCCAACGTCCTGACTTTC CSVLRTDLRAGANVLTF
NA TRBD1 TRBJ1-1 TRBV5-4 TGTGCCAGCAGCTTGGCAACAGGGGTGAACACTGAAGCTTTCTTT CASSLATGVNTEAFF
NA NA TRBJ1-1 TRBV5-1 TGCGCCAGCAGCTCCGGGGGGGGCACTGAAGCTTTCTTT CASSSGGGTEAFF
NA NA TRBJ2-3 TRBV7-2 TGTGCCAGCAGCTTCGGGACTCACTTCACAGATACGCAGTATTTT CASSFGTHFTDTQYF
NA NA TRBJ1-1 TRBV11-2 TGTGCCAGCAGCTTAGGGGCGGGAGAAGCTTTCTTT CASSLGAGEAFF
once NA TRBJ2-1 TRBV14 TGTGCCAGCAGCCCCTTTTCGAGCAATGAGCAGTTCTTC CASSPFSSNEQFF
NA NA TRBJ1-5 TRBV28 TGTGCCAGCAGTTTCGCTGGGGGAGGTAGCAATCAGCCCCAGCATTTT CASSFAGGGSNQPQHF
NA TRBD1 TRBJ2-2 TRBV5-1 TGCGCCAGCAGCGCGGGACAGGGGACCGGGGAGCTGTTTTTT CASSAGQGTGELFF
NA TRBD1 TRBJ1-2 TRBV6-5 TGTGCCAGCAGGGATTTGACAGGGGGCGTGAACACCTTC CASRDLTGGVNTF
NA NA TRBJ1-5 TRBV4-2 TGTGCCAGCAGCCAATCACAGGGAGGCAATCAGCCCCAGCATTTT CASSQSQGGNQPQHF
NA NA TRBJ1-3 TRBV7-9 TGTGCCAGCAGCGCGGACAGTTCCGGAAACACCATATATTTT CASSADSSGNTIYF
NA TRBD2 TRBJ2-2 TRBV3-1/TRBV3-2 TGTGCCAGCAGCCTAGCGGGGGACCCGAACACCGGGGAGCTGTTTTTT CASSLAGDPNTGELFF
NA NA TRBJ2-2 TRBV7-8 TGTGCCAGCAGCTTAGCACTCAGGATGGCGAACACCGGGGAGCTGTTTTTT CASSLALRMANTGELFF
NA NA TRBJ1-1 TRBV5-1 TGCGCCAGCAGCTTTGAGGGGGAGAGGTACACTGAAGCTTTCTTT CASSFEGERYTEAFF
NA TRBD1 TRBJ1-1 TRBV28 TGTGCCAGCAGAAACACAGGGGGGAACACTGAAGCTTTCTTT CASRNTGGNTEAFF
NA NA TRBJ2-1 TRBV4-1 TGCGCCAGCAGCCAAGAGGGGGGACCTAGACAACGGAACAATGAGCAGTTCTTC CASSQEGGPRQRNNEQFF
NA NA TRBJ1-6 TRBV19 TGTGCCAGTAGTACCTCAGGATTTTCACCCCTCCACTTT CASSTSGFSPLHF
NA TRBD2 TRBJ2-2 TRBV5-4 TGTGCCAGCAGCCCGGGACTAATTGAGACCGGGGAGCTGTTTTTT CASSPGLIETGELFF
medium-sized TRBD1 TRBJ2-2 TRBV5-1 TGCGCCAGCAGCTTAGGACAGGGGACCGGGGAGCTGTTTTTT CASSLGQGTGELFF
NA NA TRBJ1-2 TRBV4-3 TGCGCCAGCAGCCAAGATCGGCGGGCCGGTGGATATGGCTACACCTTC CASSQDRRAGGYGYTF
NA NA TRBJ2-7 TRBV5-4 TGTGCCAGCAGCTTGGACGGGACCTACGAGCAGTACTTC CASSLDGTYEQYF
NA TRBD2 TRBJ2-1 TRBV6-2/TRBV6-3 TGTGCCAGCAGACCTCAGACTAGCGGGGGGTCGTACAATGAGCAGTTCTTC CASRPQTSGGSYNEQFF
NA TRBD2 TRBJ2-5 TRBV25-1 TGTGCCAGCACCCTGACTAGCGGGGGGCCTAAGCAGTACTTC CASTLTSGGPKQYF